Listed below are T cell receptor beta chains from one sample, sequenced in a study of shared clonotypes between healthy human individuals. Sequenced by immunoSEQ multiplex PCR; TCRdb stores in-frame clones only, minus some. The sample has roughly 1 million clones; about three quarters are singletons. Material for sequencing was memory CD4+ T cells sorted from blood. Receptors originate from a man aged 18-30 years in good health. Both conserved end residues are part of each CDR3. D genes are given only for firm matches. Some rows have no size entry. The others give once, few or many, or a class for an expanded clone.

d_gene	abundance	v_gene	j_gene	CDR3aa	CDR3nt
TRBD1	many	TRBV7-9	TRBJ2-7	CASTRRDSVSYEQYF	TGTGCCAGCACCCGCCGGGACAGCGTCTCCTACGAGCAGTACTTC
TRBD2	NA	TRBV5-1	TRBJ2-3	CASSLQVAGVQDTQYF	TGCGCCAGCAGCTTGCAGGTAGCGGGAGTACAGGATACGCAGTATTTT
NA	NA	TRBV14	TRBJ1-2	CASSQGGIYGYTF	TGTGCCAGCAGCCAAGGAGGGATCTATGGCTACACCTTC
NA	NA	TRBV9	TRBJ2-3	CASSRGDGGADTQYF	TGTGCCAGCAGCCGAGGGGACGGAGGAGCAGATACGCAGTATTTT
NA	NA	TRBV7-3	TRBJ2-2	CASSTTGELFF	TGTGCCAGCAGCACTACCGGGGAGCTGTTTTTT
TRBD2	NA	TRBV5-6	TRBJ2-2	CASSPLGPSGNTGELFF	TGTGCCAGCAGCCCGTTAGGCCCTAGCGGGAACACCGGGGAGCTGTTTTTT
TRBD1	NA	TRBV6-1	TRBJ1-5	CASSGGQVIVSWDQPQHF	TGTGCCAGCAGTGGCGGACAGGTAATCGTGTCGTGGGATCAGCCCCAGCATTTT
TRBD1	NA	TRBV7-2	TRBJ2-5	CASSRTGGGQETQYF	TGTGCCAGCAGCAGGACAGGGGGCGGACAAGAGACCCAGTACTTC
NA	NA	TRBV7-9	TRBJ2-3	CASSLSLGSGADTQYF	TGTGCCAGCAGCTTATCGCTTGGTTCGGGGGCAGATACGCAGTATTTT
TRBD2	NA	TRBV11-3	TRBJ2-5	CASSPRTSGTETQYF	TGTGCCAGCAGCCCTCGGACTAGCGGGACGGAGACCCAGTACTTC
NA	NA	TRBV5-4	TRBJ1-6	CASRSTVLNSPLHF	TGTGCCAGCAGGTCGACAGTCCTCAATTCACCCCTCCACTTT
TRBD2	NA	TRBV11-2	TRBJ2-1	CASTSGDSGGSYNEQFF	TGTGCCAGCACCTCAGGGGATAGCGGGGGCTCCTACAATGAGCAGTTCTTC
TRBD2	NA	TRBV9	TRBJ2-2	CASSLGLGDTGELFF	TGTGCCAGCAGTTTAGGACTAGGGGACACCGGGGAGCTGTTTTTT
NA	NA	TRBV28	TRBJ1-6	CASQWEREGLHF	TGTGCCAGCCAGTGGGAAAGAGAAGGCCTCCACTTT
NA	NA	TRBV4-2	TRBJ2-5	CASSQFHGQPYQETQYF	TGTGCCAGCAGCCAATTCCATGGACAACCTTACCAAGAGACCCAGTACTTC
NA	NA	TRBV6-1	TRBJ1-2	CASSLDSYGYTF	TGTGCCAGCAGTCTGGACAGCTATGGCTACACCTTC
NA	few	TRBV6-5	TRBJ1-1	CASSYGQTGGTEAFF	TGTGCCAGCAGTTACGGACAGACCGGGGGGACTGAAGCTTTCTTT
TRBD1	once	TRBV5-1	TRBJ1-5	CASSLFGQGSNQPQHF	TGCGCCAGCAGCTTGTTTGGACAGGGTAGCAATCAGCCCCAGCATTTT
NA	NA	TRBV10-3	TRBJ1-5	CAISPGEGNQPQHF	TGTGCCATCAGTCCAGGGGAGGGCAATCAGCCCCAGCATTTT
TRBD1	few	TRBV18	TRBJ1-3	CASSPGQGAGNTIYF	TGTGCCAGCTCACCGGGACAGGGCGCTGGAAACACCATATATTTT
TRBD2	NA	TRBV14	TRBJ2-2	CASSQQEHGLAGATGELFF	TGTGCCAGCAGCCAGCAAGAACATGGACTAGCGGGAGCTACCGGGGAGCTGTTTTTT
NA	NA	TRBV5-1	TRBJ1-1	CASSLVTGGQNTEAFF	TGCGCCAGCAGCTTGGTGACAGGCGGACAGAACACTGAAGCTTTCTTT